This entry lists 29 T cell receptor beta chains sequenced from one sample in a study of CD8 T cells in Susac syndrome. Random hexamers served to reverse transcribe about 0.5 to 1 ug RNA. TCRdb re-analysed the immunoSEQ multiplex PCR reads in MiXCR, keeping a single row per CDR3 protein. The sample carries under 200,000 distinct CDR3 sequences, 91% recorded once. The sequencing input was CD4+ T cells from PBMCs. The receptors originated from a human donor with Susac syndrome.

The V and J genes are TRBV5-1 and TRBJ2-4, with D possibly TRBD2 on 6 matching bases. With 2 bases removed from V and 8 bases from J, the gap between germline ends came to 11 bases. CDR1 and CDR2 (germline): SGHRS, YFSETQ. The CDR3 is 13 amino acids. The CDR3 DNA reads as TGCGCCAGCAGCTTCGGGGGTTCGGACATTCAGTACTTC. It encodes CASSFGGSDIQYF.

V usage is TRBV19 and J usage is TRBJ2-2; D is unresolved. Germline CDR1 and CDR2: LNHDA and SQIVND (reference sequence). The CDR3 extends over 13 amino acids. V was shortened by 7 bases and J by 1 base, with 7 bases between the two germline ends. CDR3 loop: CASNQQNTGELFF. DNA of the CDR3: TGTGCCAGTAATCAACAGAACACCGGGGAGCTGTTTTTT.

The chain has TRBV9 and TRBJ2-1; 7 bases agree with TRBD1. Germline loops: CDR1 SGDLS, CDR2 YYNGEE. CDR3 length: 15 amino acids. V was pared by 4 bases and J by 4 bases, with 8 bases of the junction left unmatched. CDR3 in amino acids: CASSLRDSLYNEQFF. Here the CDR3 DNA reads TGTGCCAGCAGCCTCCGGGACAGCCTTTACAATGAGCAGTTCTTC.

This clonotype was seen a handful of times. The V and J genes are TRBV7-3 and TRBJ2-7; 9 bases match TRBD2. CDR1 is SGHTA, CDR2 FQGTGA, per germline. The junction had 5 bases not matched to a gene; V was cut back by 3 bases and J by 5 bases. CDR3 length equals 14 residues. CDR3 in amino acids: CASSFTGTSHEQYF. The CDR3 DNA reads TGTGCCAGCAGCTTTACCGGGACTAGCCACGAGCAGTACTTC.

Comment on this clonotype: Given the absence of the conserved phenylalanine or tryptophan at the CDR3 end, a read error is likely. This chain uses TRBV12-3 or TRBV12-4 with TRBJ1-1, with 7 bases matching TRBD1. After removal of 5 bases from V and 0 bases from J, the junction contained 3 bases not matched to a gene. The CDR3 sequence is 14 residues long. The DNA of the CDR3 is TGTGCCAGCAGTCAGGACAGGATGAACACTGAAGCTTTCCTT. Its protein product is CASSQDRMNTEAFL.

This rearrangement joins TRBV20-1 to TRBJ1-4; D remains ambiguous. The CDR3 is 13 amino acids. Germline V gives CDR1 DFQATT, CDR2 SNEGSKA (reference sequence). The germline V and J ends were trimmed by 5 bases and 5 bases, with 12 bases remaining between them. In DNA form, the CDR3 reads TGCAGTGCTTATCCCGGCCCGAATGAAAAACTGTTTTTT. Translating it yields CSAYPGPNEKLFF.

This chain links TRBV30 with TRBJ2-2; 10 bases agree with TRBD1. CDR3 size: 14 residues. The V gene's germline CDR1 is GTSNPN and CDR2 SVGIG (reference sequence). J lost 5 bases, V lost 3 bases, and 3 bases had no gene match. The CDR3: CAWRRQGATGELFF. CDR3 bases: TGTGCCTGGAGAAGACAGGGGGCGACCGGGGAGCTGTTTTTT.

The chain combines TRBV2 with TRBJ1-4; D is possibly TRBD1 (6 bases). CDR3 size: 15 residues. The germline V gene has CDR1 SNHLY and CDR2 FYNNEI. V was shortened by 10 bases and J by 3 bases, with 18 bases between the two germline ends. DNA of the CDR3: TGTGCCACTGGTTACAACAGGGAGGCTAATGAAAAACTGTTTTTT. Translation: CATGYNREANEKLFF.

The J gene is TRBJ2-6, the V gene TRBV5-1; D is possibly TRBD1 or TRBD2 (5 bases each). Germline-derived CDR1 and CDR2 are SGHRS and YFSETQ. The CDR3 runs 14 residues. The V gene lost 3 bases and the J gene lost 15 bases, with 19 bases spanning the gap. CDR3 DNA sequence: TGCGCCAGCAGCTCACGTCCGGGGCAAGAAGACCTGACTTTC. The encoded protein is CASSSRPGQEDLTF. Looking up the rest from reference TRBV5-1 and TRBJ2-6 gives the full variable domain: KAGVTQTPRYLIKTRGQQVTLSCSPISGHRSVSWYQQTPGQGLQFLFEYFSETQRNKGNFPGRFSGRQFSNSRSEMNVSTLELGDSALYLCASSSRPGQEDLTFGAGSRLTVL.

This chain uses TRBV6-5 with TRBJ1-3; D gene ambiguous. V was shortened by 4 bases and J by 0 bases, with 13 bases between the two germline ends. The CDR3 extends over 16 amino acids. Germline V CDR1 and CDR2: MNHEY, SVGAGI. Here the CDR3 DNA reads TGTGCCAGCAGTTCTCCTAGGGTTTTCTCTGGAAACACCATATATTTT. It yields the protein CASSSPRVFSGNTIYF.

The chain joins TRBV7-3 to TRBJ2-3, with D perhaps matching TRBD2 (6 bases). The CDR3 runs to 14 residues. Germline-derived CDR1 and CDR2 are SGHTA and FQGTGA. V was trimmed by 5 bases and J by 1 base, leaving 10 bases between them. The CDR3 region is CASSPGLRTDTQYF. The CDR3 DNA reads TGTGCCAGCAGCCCGGGACTTCGCACAGATACGCAGTATTTT.

V usage is TRBV6-1 and J usage is TRBJ2-3; D unresolved. The CDR3 covers 13 residues. V was cut by 11 bases and J by 4 bases, with 16 bases left in between. Germline CDR1 MNHNS, CDR2 SASEGT. Here the CDR3 DNA reads TGTGCCTCTACCGGGCACCTGGCAGATACGCAGTATTTT. Translation gives CASTGHLADTQYF.

The CDR3 here is CASSRGVTRSHSYEQYF. The CDR3 nucleotides are TGCGCCAGCAGCCGAGGGGTGACACGAAGTCACTCCTACGAGCAGTACTTC. The chain recombines TRBV4-1 with TRBJ2-7; D could derive from TRBD1 or TRBD2 (5 bases each). The CDR3 is made up of 17 amino acids. V shed 4 bases and J shed 0 bases, with 19 bases lying between them. Germline lookup yields CDR1 MGHRA and CDR2 YSYEKL.

The rearrangement uses TRBV6-2 or TRBV6-3 and TRBJ2-7; 9 bases fit TRBD2. The germline V gene encodes CDR1 MNHEY and CDR2 SVGEGT. The CDR3 is 15 amino acids. With 7 bases clipped from V and 0 bases from J, the junction kept 7 bases outside the gene matches. The CDR3 is CASTYPSGASYEQYF. The DNA of the CDR3 is TGTGCCAGCACCTACCCTAGCGGGGCCTCCTACGAGCAGTACTTC.

The rearrangement links TRBV29-1 to TRBJ2-1; 8 bases agree with TRBD2. The length of the CDR3 is 15 residues. The junction had 5 bases not matched to a gene; V was cut back by 3 bases and J by 1 base. Per the germline V gene, CDR1 is SQVTM and CDR2 is ANQGSEA. This chain's CDR3 is CSVDRAGVSYNEQFF. The CDR3 bases are TGCAGCGTTGACCGAGCGGGAGTATCCTACAATGAGCAGTTCTTC.

The V and J genes are TRBV28 and TRBJ2-1; D not certain. Germline values: CDR1 MDHEN, CDR2 SYDVKM. The V end was cut by 2 bases, the J end by 7 bases, with 9 bases between. The CDR3 runs 13 residues. The CDR3 nucleotides are TGTGCCAGCAGTTTACCCCTGGGTAATGAGCAGTTCTTC. Its translation: CASSLPLGNEQFF. Drawing the rest from reference TRBV28 and TRBJ2-1, the complete variable domain is DVKVTQSSRYLVKRTGEKVFLECVQDMDHENMFWYRQDPGLGLRLIYFSYDVKMKEKGDIPEGYSVSREKKERFSLILESASTNQTSMYLCASSLPLGNEQFFGPGTRLTVL.

This clonotype was recorded only once. The chain recombines TRBV10-3 with TRBJ2-3; 8 nucleotides agree with TRBD2. This CDR3 has 15 amino acids. Trimming cost V 6 bases and J 2 bases; bases outside gene matches: 7. The germline CDR1 and CDR2 sequences are ENHRY and SYGVKD. The CDR3 sequence is CAIRDGGGTTDTQYF. In nucleotides, the CDR3 is TGTGCCATCAGGGATGGCGGGGGGACCACAGATACGCAGTATTTT.

The chain uses TRBV20-1 and TRBJ1-4, with 8 nucleotides matching TRBD1. This CDR3 is built from 13 residues. Germline assignment: CDR1 DFQATT and CDR2 SNEGSKA (reference sequence). V was pared by 2 bases and J by 4 bases, with 0 bases of the junction left unmatched. The CDR3 nucleotides are TGCAGTGCTAGAACAGGGGGTAATGAAAAACTGTTTTTT. The encoded protein is CSARTGGNEKLFF.

The chain employs TRBV6-6 and TRBJ1-1; perhaps TRBD1 as D (5 bases). V lost 0 bases and J 0 bases, leaving 8 bases between the germline ends. The CDR3 loop spans 15 amino acids. CDR1 is MNHNY and CDR2 is SVGAGI in the germline V gene (reference sequence). CDR3 sequence reads: CASSYSVRVNTEAFF. The CDR3 bases are TGTGCCAGCAGTTACTCAGTCAGGGTGAACACTGAAGCTTTCTTT.

The J gene is TRBJ2-5, the V gene TRBV3-1; no clear D. The germline CDR1 and CDR2 sequences are LGHDT and YNNKEL (reference sequence). The length of the CDR3 is 14 residues. Trimming stripped 1 base from V and 3 bases from J, with 9 bases between. The CDR3 DNA is TGTGCCAGCAGCCAAGGCGACCAAAAAGAGACCCAGTACTTC. It is translated as CASSQGDQKETQYF.

This clonotype was counted only a few times. The rearrangement joins TRBV7-9 to TRBJ2-7, with a tentative D call TRBD1 (5 bases). Germline CDR1 is SEHNR and CDR2 is FQNEAQ (reference sequence). This CDR3 region has 12 residues. V lost 5 bases to trimming and J lost 2 bases, with 7 bases between them. CDR3 protein: CASSPDTYEQYF. Written as DNA, the CDR3 is TGTGCCAGCAGCCCGGACACCTACGAGCAGTACTTC.

The J gene is TRBJ2-1, the V gene TRBV6-2 or TRBV6-3, with 7 bases fitting TRBD2. The CDR3 runs to 13 residues. Germline CDR1 reads MNHEY; CDR2 reads SVGEGT. The ends lost 7 bases at V and 8 bases at J; junction bases unmatched: 8. CDR3 coding DNA: TGTGCCAGCACCAATCAGGGAGGGGATGAGCAGTTCTTC. Its translation: CASTNQGGDEQFF.

V and J are TRBV28 and TRBJ2-7, with unresolved D. CDR1 and CDR2 from the germline V gene are MDHEN and SYDVKM. The length of the CDR3 is 15 residues. V gave up 6 bases and J gave up 1 base, with 16 bases separating them. The DNA of the CDR3 is TGTGCCAGCAGGGGAAGTAAAAGGTATTCCTACGAGCAGTACTTC. Translation gives CASRGSKRYSYEQYF.

The chain uses TRBV11-1 and TRBJ2-2; 8 bases are shared with TRBD1. This CDR3 region has 21 residues. Germline V gene data show CDR1 as SGHAT and CDR2 as FQDESV (reference sequence). Trimming took 4 bases from V and 1 from J; bases not matched to a gene: 20. CDR3 nucleotides: TGTGCCAGCAGCTCATCCAAACAGTCCAGCAGGGGGCGAGGGAACACCGGGGAGCTGTTTTTT. It specifies CASSSSKQSSRGRGNTGELFF.

Turning to this clonotype: Compared with germline, one end of the junction differs, possibly owing to a read error. V and J are TRBV19 and TRBJ1-5; D gene ambiguous. This CDR3 spans 14 amino acids. Germline CDR1 and CDR2: LNHDA and SQIVND (reference sequence). In DNA form, the CDR3 reads TGTGCCAGTGGTATCACGGGGAGCAATCAGCCCCAGCATTTT. Translating it yields CASGITGSNQPQHF.

The rearrangement uses TRBV20-1 and TRBJ2-1, with TRBD2 matching over 8 bases. Per the germline V gene, CDR1 is DFQATT and CDR2 is SNEGSKA (reference sequence). The CDR3 totals 15 residues. The ends lost 8 bases at V and 7 bases at J; junction bases unmatched: 16. This CDR3 reads CSPTRGSGGGNEQFF. The DNA of the CDR3 is TGCAGTCCAACTAGGGGAAGCGGGGGCGGGAATGAGCAGTTCTTC.

The genes are TRBV18 and TRBJ2-1, with 7 bases matching TRBD2. In germline, CDR1 is KGHSH, CDR2 LQKENI. V lost 1 base to trimming and J lost 8 bases; unmatched junction nucleotides: 5. This CDR3 is built from 14 residues. The CDR3 spells CASSPQPGGYEQFF. The DNA for the CDR3 is TGTGCCAGCTCACCACAGCCGGGAGGCTATGAGCAGTTCTTC.

V and J are TRBV11-2 and TRBJ1-4, with no clear D. Trimming removed 0 bases at V and 6 bases at J, with 14 bases between. CDR3 length: 16 residues. Germline V CDR1 and CDR2: SGHAT, FQNNGV. The CDR3 region is CASSLDFAGSYEKLFF. CDR3 DNA: TGTGCCAGCAGCTTAGATTTCGCAGGCTCCTATGAAAAACTGTTTTTT.

The chain employs TRBV20-1 and TRBJ2-3, with a weak D call TRBD2 (6 bases). V lost 5 bases to trimming and J lost 0 bases, with 24 bases between them. The CDR3 totals 18 residues. CDR1 and CDR2 from the germline V gene are DFQATT and SNEGSKA (reference sequence). DNA for the CDR3: TGCAGTGCTGGTACCCCGGGAGAATTTAGTTCAAGCACAGATACGCAGTATTTT. Protein: CSAGTPGEFSSSTDTQYF.